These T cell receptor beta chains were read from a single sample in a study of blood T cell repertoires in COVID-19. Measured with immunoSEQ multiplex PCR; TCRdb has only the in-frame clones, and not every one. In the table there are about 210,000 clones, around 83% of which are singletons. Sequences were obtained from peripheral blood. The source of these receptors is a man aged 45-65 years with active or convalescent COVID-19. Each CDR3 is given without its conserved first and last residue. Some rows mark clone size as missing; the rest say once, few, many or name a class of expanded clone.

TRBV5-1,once,ASSPGQGNEKLF
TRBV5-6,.,ASSLIGGAKNTGELF
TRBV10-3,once,AISPDSDTQY
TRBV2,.,ASSESYAGLLSGNTIY
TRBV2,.,ASSGGTGGIQPQH
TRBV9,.,ASSVELAGDRETQY
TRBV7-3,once,ASSLTGDRGLHGYT
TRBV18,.,ASSRDRDTYEQY
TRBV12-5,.,ASGLTGAHGYT
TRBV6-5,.,ASAQVGYT
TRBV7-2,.,ASSRDRGVGTGELF
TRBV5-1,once,ASSLNLAASTDTQY
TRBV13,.,ASSFRVSNGNTIY
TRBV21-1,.,ATLRTPSNQPQH
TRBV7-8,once,ASSLATAGTRHGEQF
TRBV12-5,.,ASGTGNQETQY
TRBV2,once,ASRRTGVANIQY
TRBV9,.,ASSAPPSFSYNEQF